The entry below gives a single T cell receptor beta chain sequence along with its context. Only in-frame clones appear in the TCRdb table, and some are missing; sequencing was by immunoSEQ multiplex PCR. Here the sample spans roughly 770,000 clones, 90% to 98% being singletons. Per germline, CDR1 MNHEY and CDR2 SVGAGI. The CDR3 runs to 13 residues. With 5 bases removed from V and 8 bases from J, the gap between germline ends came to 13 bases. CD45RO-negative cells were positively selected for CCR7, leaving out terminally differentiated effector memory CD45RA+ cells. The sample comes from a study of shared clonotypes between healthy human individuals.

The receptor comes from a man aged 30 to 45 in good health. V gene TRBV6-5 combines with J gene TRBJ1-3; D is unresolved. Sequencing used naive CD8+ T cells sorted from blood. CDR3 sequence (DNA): TGTGCCAGCAGTCCAGTGCCCGGGGACACCATATATTTT. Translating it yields CASSPVPGDTIYF.